The 5 T cell receptor beta chains below come from one sample, sequenced in a study of blood T cell repertoires in COVID-19 (dated by TCRdb to about 2020). The method behind the library was the immunoSEQ multiplex PCR assay. TCRdb carries this immuneACCESS record with in-frame sequences only. Its versions omit some clonotypes, under half of them owing to an unresolved V gene in the studies checked, with the rest unexplained. The sample table contains approximately 220,000 clones; only one count was recorded for 75% to 85% of them. The leading ten clones occupy about 4.8% of the sample. Sequenced input: peripheral blood. The source of these receptors is an older woman with acute or convalescent COVID-19.

This clone was recorded only once. This chain links TRBV2 with TRBJ1-1, with D maybe TRBD1 (6 bases). The V end lost 6 bases, the J end lost 7 bases, and 12 bases lay between the germline ends. The CDR3 contains 12 residues. The germline gives CDR1 SNHLY, CDR2 FYNNEI. The CDR3 protein is CASRGTISEAFF. CDR3 sequence (DNA): TGTGCCAGCAGAGGGACAATAAGTGAAGCTTTCTTT.

This clone was seen just once. J is TRBJ1-2 and V is TRBV12-3 or TRBV12-4; a possible D gene is TRBD1 (6 bases). The CDR3 has 13 amino acids. Trimming pared 6 bases from V and 3 bases from J, leaving 11 bases between. The CDR3 DNA sequence: TGTGCCAGCAGGAGGACAGCGGACTATGGCTACACCTTC. As protein: CASRRTADYGYTF.

This clone showed up just a few times. The rearrangement uses TRBV4-3 and TRBJ1-2; no reliable D call. Germline-derived CDR1 and CDR2 are LGHNA and YSLEER. Trimming cost V 0 bases and J 5 bases, with 10 bases left between them. This CDR3 spans 14 amino acids. In nucleotides, the CDR3 is TGCGCCAGCAGCCAAGATGTAGCCGATTATGGCTACACCTTC. It codes for CASSQDVADYGYTF.

This chain joins TRBV6-6 and TRBJ1-6, with 11 bases that match TRBD1. This CDR3 has 16 residues. After removal of 5 bases from V and 2 bases from J, the junction contained 2 bases not matched to a gene. Germline loops: CDR1 MNHNY, CDR2 SVGAGI (reference sequence). CDR3 DNA: TGTGCCAGCAGTGGGACAGGGGGAACCTATAATTCACCCCTCCACTTT. Translated, it gives CASSGTGGTYNSPLHF.

The chain uses TRBV7-2 and TRBJ1-2, with TRBD1 matching 7 bases. With 2 bases clipped from V and 6 bases from J, the junction kept 3 bases outside the gene matches. Germline V lookup: CDR1 SGHTA, CDR2 FQGNSA. The CDR3 is 13 residues long. CDR3 DNA sequence: TGTGCCAGCAGCTTACGGACAGGCCATGGCTACACCTTC. This gives the protein CASSLRTGHGYTF.